A single sample is the source of the 21 T cell receptor beta chains below, sequenced in a study of blood T cell repertoires in COVID-19. The assay was immunoSEQ multiplex PCR, and TCRdb's table has in-frame clones only and misses some. The repertoire holds about 100,000 clones, with roughly four fifths as singletons. The source material was peripheral blood. These receptors all come from a man between 60 and 75 years old with acute or convalescent COVID-19.

The chain recombines TRBV30 with TRBJ2-6, with D perhaps TRBD1 (5 bases). The CDR3 length is 15 residues. Germline V gene data show CDR1 as GTSNPN and CDR2 as SVGIG (reference sequence). V was trimmed by 4 bases and J by 6 bases, leaving 16 bases between them. The chain's CDR3 is CAWTTGGSTANVLTF. The CDR3 DNA follows: TGTGCCTGGACAACAGGCGGCTCTACGGCCAACGTCCTGACTTTC.

The V and J genes are TRBV7-6 and TRBJ2-6, with 7 bases fitting TRBD2. Per germline, CDR1 SGHVS and CDR2 FNYEAQ. This CDR3 spans 17 amino acids. V trimming: 2 bases; J trimming: 2 bases; junction bases outside the gene matches: 6. CDR3 bases: TGTGCCAGCAGCTTAAAGCGGGGAGACCCTGGGGCCAACGTCCTGACTTTC. Its translation is CASSLKRGDPGANVLTF.

CDR3 DNA: TGTGCCAGTAGTGACGGCAGGACTAATGAAAAACTGTTTTTT. It specifies CASSDGRTNEKLFF. This chain links TRBV19 with TRBJ1-4, with D unresolved. V dropped 5 bases and J dropped 2 bases, with 9 bases sitting between them. CDR3 length: 14 residues. Germline loops: CDR1 LNHDA, CDR2 SQIVND (reference sequence).

Points on this clone: Other nucleotide sequences from this sample produce the same CDR3. The chain carries TRBV3-1 (or the pseudogene TRBV3-2) and TRBJ2-1; perhaps TRBD2 as D (6 bases). The V end lost 4 bases, the J end lost 0 bases, and 13 bases lay between the germline ends. This CDR3 has 16 amino acids. In germline, CDR1 is LGHDT, CDR2 YNNKEL (reference sequence). CDR3 coding DNA: TGTGCCAGCAGCCCACCGGGACTTCGCTCCTACAATGAGCAGTTCTTC. It encodes CASSPPGLRSYNEQFF.

This clone occurred once. In nucleotides, the CDR3 is TGTGCCACCCGGCGGGGTGGACTAGCGAATGAGCAGTTCTTC. Amino acid sequence: CATRRGGLANEQFF. The chain employs TRBV24-1 and TRBJ2-1; 9 bases fit TRBD2. The V and J ends lost 9 bases and 7 bases, in that order; junction bases with no gene match: 9. The V gene's germline CDR1 is KGHDR and CDR2 SFDVKD. This CDR3 contains 14 residues.

CDR3 in DNA: TGTGCCAGCAGCCAACGTGACGGGTCGAATTCACCCCTCCACTTT. Protein sequence: CASSQRDGSNSPLHF. The rearrangement links TRBV3-1 (or the pseudogene TRBV3-2) to TRBJ1-6, with D unclear. Trimming cost V 2 bases and J 7 bases, with 12 bases left between them. This CDR3 has 15 amino acids. In germline, CDR1 is LGHDT, CDR2 YNNKEL (reference sequence).

In regard to this clone: The sample has other DNA sequences that encode this CDR3 too. V usage is TRBV2 and J usage is TRBJ1-2; TRBD1 aligns across 11 bases. The length of the CDR3 is 16 residues. V dropped 1 base and J dropped 4; count of bases not matched to a gene: 5. Germline CDR1 is SNHLY and CDR2 is FYNNEI. CDR3 loop: CASSEEGTGGLYGYTF. The CDR3 nucleotides read TGTGCCAGCAGTGAAGAGGGGACAGGGGGTCTCTATGGCTACACCTTC.

This chain joins TRBV7-9 and TRBJ2-2, with unresolved D. Looked up from germline, CDR1 is SEHNR and CDR2 is FQNEAQ (reference sequence). The ends were cut back, 1 base at V and 4 bases at J, with 10 bases in the middle. This CDR3 contains 15 residues. CDR3 residues: CASSLVSDSTGELFF. Written as DNA, the CDR3 is TGTGCCAGCAGCTTAGTCAGCGATTCCACCGGGGAGCTGTTTTTT.

The V and J genes are TRBV29-1 and TRBJ1-1; D is unresolved. CDR1 and CDR2 (germline): SQVTM, ANQGSEA. V shed 4 bases and J shed 1 base, with 10 bases lying between them. This CDR3 has 13 residues. In DNA form, the CDR3 reads TGCAGCGTTGTAACTAATAGGAACACTGAAGCTTTCTTT. Amino acids: CSVVTNRNTEAFF.

V and J are TRBV10-2 and TRBJ2-2; TRBD2 might be the D (5 bases). Trimming removed 10 bases from V and 2 bases from J, with 14 bases in between. Germline CDR1 reads WSHSY; CDR2 reads SAAADI. The CDR3 is 14 residues long. As DNA, the CDR3 is TGCGCCATCAGGCTGACGGGAAACACCGGGGAGCTGTTTTTT. Its translation is CAIRLTGNTGELFF.

The chain recombines TRBV7-2 with TRBJ1-4; D gene uncertain. The germline V gene has CDR1 SGHTA and CDR2 FQGNSA. The length of the CDR3 is 15 residues. Trimming removed 1 base at V and 11 bases at J, with 17 bases between. CDR3: CASSLDPIGSGKLFF. In DNA form, the CDR3 reads TGTGCCAGCAGCTTAGACCCTATCGGTTCGGGGAAACTGTTTTTT.

This chain uses TRBV5-1 with TRBJ2-2, with TRBD2 identical over 8 bases. CDR3 length equals 19 residues. Germline CDR1 SGHRS, CDR2 YFSETQ. V dropped 1 base and J dropped 0; count of bases not matched to a gene: 11. The CDR3 DNA sequence: TGCGCCAGCAGCTTGATGCTTCGGGGGGGCACCGCGAACACCGGGGAGCTGTTTTTT. The encoded protein is CASSLMLRGGTANTGELFF.

The J gene is TRBJ1-2, the V gene TRBV2; 8 nucleotides line up with TRBD1. V lost 7 bases, J lost 4 bases, and 11 bases stayed unmatched. Per the germline V gene, CDR1 is SNHLY and CDR2 is FYNNEI. The CDR3 has 15 amino acids. The CDR3 DNA follows: TGTGCCAGCACTACAGGACAGGGCCTACTCTATGGCTACACCTTC. Protein sequence: CASTTGQGLLYGYTF.

V usage is TRBV19 and J usage is TRBJ2-3; the D gene is possibly TRBD2 (5 bases). CDR3 length: 13 residues. Germline assignment: CDR1 LNHDA and CDR2 SQIVND (reference sequence). With 9 bases removed from V and 0 bases from J, the gap between germline ends came to 10 bases. Here the CDR3 DNA reads TGTGCCAGCCCCGGGAAGAGCACAGATACGCAGTATTTT. Protein product: CASPGKSTDTQYF.

The V call is TRBV6-5, the J call TRBJ2-7; a weak D match, TRBD2 (5 bases). Trimming took 6 bases from V and 4 from J, leaving 13 bases between them. Per the germline V gene, CDR1 is MNHEY and CDR2 is SVGAGI. This CDR3 region has 13 residues. CDR3 in amino acids: CASSPPGDYEQYF. For the CDR3, the DNA is TGTGCCAGCAGCCCACCCGGGGATTACGAGCAGTACTTC.

V and J are TRBV5-1 and TRBJ2-1; TRBD1 matches at 11 bases. Germline lookup yields CDR1 SGHRS and CDR2 YFSETQ. The CDR3 is 16 amino acids. The J segment lost 3 bases and the V segment lost 0 bases, leaving 2 bases of the junction unmatched. CDR3: CASSLAGTGGYNEQFF. CDR3 DNA sequence: TGCGCCAGCAGCTTGGCCGGGACAGGGGGCTACAATGAGCAGTTCTTC.

The chain is built from TRBV10-3 and TRBJ2-5; 7 bases are shared with TRBD1. Germline trimming cut 3 bases from V and 5 bases from J; bases unmatched to any gene: 6. The germline gives CDR1 ENHRY, CDR2 SYGVKD. The length of the CDR3 is 14 residues. CDR3 DNA: TGTGCCATCAGTGATCGAGACAGGGATGAGACCCAGTACTTC. Amino acids: CAISDRDRDETQYF.

This rearrangement joins TRBV10-2 to TRBJ2-1, with 15 nucleotides matching TRBD2. J gave up 4 bases and V 6 bases, and 4 bases lay outside the gene matches. This CDR3 spans 16 amino acids. Per the germline V gene, CDR1 is WSHSY and CDR2 is SAAADI. CDR3 loop: CASRPGTSGGYNEQFF. The CDR3 nucleotides read TGCGCCAGCAGGCCCGGGACTAGCGGGGGGTACAATGAGCAGTTCTTC.

This clone was counted a single time. The chain couples TRBV6-5 to TRBJ2-7; the match to TRBD1 covers 10 bases. This CDR3 is 15 amino acids long. Germline V gene sequence: CDR1 MNHEY, CDR2 SVGAGI. With 6 bases clipped from V and 6 bases from J, the junction kept 11 bases outside the gene matches. The CDR3 reads CASSPPRQGASEQYF. The CDR3 DNA reads as TGTGCCAGCAGCCCCCCTCGACAGGGGGCGAGCGAGCAGTACTTC.

The chain uses TRBV3-1 (or the pseudogene TRBV3-2) and TRBJ2-1; 10 nucleotides align to TRBD2. V lost 1 base and J lost 4; bases outside the gene matches: 7. The CDR3 is 17 amino acids. Germline V gene lookup returns CDR1 LGHDT and CDR2 YNNKEL (reference sequence). CDR3 amino acids: CASSQGSGLAEYNEQFF. CDR3 sequence (DNA): TGTGCCAGCAGCCAAGGGTCCGGACTAGCGGAGTACAATGAGCAGTTCTTC.

The V and J genes are TRBV5-1 and TRBJ2-1, with TRBD2 matching over 9 bases. V lost 2 bases to trimming and J lost 4 bases; unmatched junction nucleotides: 7. Germline loops: CDR1 SGHRS, CDR2 YFSETQ. This CDR3 spans 16 amino acids. The CDR3 DNA reads TGCGCCAGCAGCTTAAGGGCTAGCGGGGTTTACAATGAGCAGTTCTTC. Residues: CASSLRASGVYNEQFF.